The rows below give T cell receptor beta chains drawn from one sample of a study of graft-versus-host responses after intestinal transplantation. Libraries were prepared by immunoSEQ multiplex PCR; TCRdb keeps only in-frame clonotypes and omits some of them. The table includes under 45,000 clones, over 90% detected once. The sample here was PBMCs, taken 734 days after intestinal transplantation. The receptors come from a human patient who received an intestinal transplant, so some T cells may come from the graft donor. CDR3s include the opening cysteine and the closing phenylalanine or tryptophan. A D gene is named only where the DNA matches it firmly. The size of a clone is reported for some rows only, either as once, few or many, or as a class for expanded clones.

CDR3: CASSTGTQRSGELFF
DNA: TGTGCCAGCAGCACCGGGACCCAGAGGTCCGGGGAGCTGTTTTTT
J: TRBJ2-2
D: .
size: .
length: 15
V: TRBV11-1

CDR3: CASSESTGRGQETQYF
DNA: TGCGCCAGCAGTGAGTCGACGGGCAGGGGGCAAGAGACCCAGTACTTC
J: TRBJ2-5
D: TRBD1
size: .
length: 16
V: TRBV10-1

CDR3: CARSLAPGHETQYF
DNA: TGTGCCAGAAGCTTAGCTCCGGGGCACGAGACCCAGTACTTC
J: TRBJ2-5
D: .
size: .
length: 14
V: TRBV5-3

CDR3: CASSQPEGSEQYF
DNA: TGCGCCAGCAGTCAACCCGAGGGGTCCGAGCAGTACTTC
J: TRBJ2-7
D: .
size: .
length: 13
V: TRBV23-1

CDR3: CASSKDRARNTEAFF
DNA: TGCGCCAGCAGCAAAGACAGGGCCAGGAACACTGAAGCTTTCTTT
J: TRBJ1-1
D: TRBD1
size: .
length: 15
V: TRBV5-1

CDR3: CASSIEREYYEQYF
DNA: TGTGCCAGCAGTATAGAGCGGGAGTATTACGAGCAGTACTTC
J: TRBJ2-7
D: TRBD2
size: .
length: 14
V: TRBV6-5

CDR3: CASSSRAGPRGNEQFF
DNA: TGTGCCAGCAGCTCCAGGGCGGGTCCCCGCGGCAATGAGCAGTTCTTC
J: TRBJ2-1
D: .
size: .
length: 16
V: TRBV7-2

CDR3: CAWGPGETQYF
DNA: TGTGCCTGGGGGCCGGGGGAGACCCAGTACTTC
J: TRBJ2-5
D: .
size: once
length: 11
V: TRBV30

CDR3: CASSRERGVFITDTQYF
DNA: TGTGCCAGCAGCCGGGAGCGGGGGGTCTTTATCACAGATACGCAGTATTTT
J: TRBJ2-3
D: TRBD2
size: .
length: 17
V: TRBV4-2

CDR3: CACQLVGEHIQYF
DNA: TGTGCCTGCCAATTGGTGGGCGAACACATTCAGTACTTC
J: TRBJ2-4
D: .
size: .
length: 13
V: TRBV30

CDR3: CASSISRGTSNTGELFF
DNA: TGTGCCAGCAGCATTAGCCGAGGGACTTCGAACACCGGGGAGCTGTTTTTT
J: TRBJ2-2
D: .
size: .
length: 17
V: TRBV9

CDR3: CAWSVRQGGGTQYF
DNA: TGTGCCTGGAGCGTTCGGCAAGGCGGGGGGACCCAGTACTTC
J: TRBJ2-5
D: TRBD2
size: .
length: 14
V: TRBV30

CDR3: CAWGLLTGGDKTQYF
DNA: TGTGCCTGGGGCCTCCTGACAGGGGGAGATAAGACCCAGTACTTC
J: TRBJ2-5
D: TRBD1
size: .
length: 15
V: TRBV30

CDR3: CASSVGGSGANVLTF
DNA: TGTGCCAGCAGCGTAGGAGGGTCTGGGGCCAACGTCCTGACTTTC
J: TRBJ2-6
D: .
size: .
length: 15
V: TRBV9

CDR3: CASPPGPLPERTEAFF
DNA: TGTGCCAGCCCGCCGGGCCCCCTCCCCGAGCGCACTGAAGCTTTCTTT
J: TRBJ1-1
D: .
size: .
length: 16
V: TRBV18

CDR3: CASSLGGSTDTQYF
DNA: TGTGCCAGCAGCTTGGGGGGTAGCACAGATACGCAGTATTTT
J: TRBJ2-3
D: .
size: .
length: 14
V: TRBV5-4

CDR3: CATSSRLAGGYEQYF
DNA: TGTGCCACCAGCAGCCGACTAGCGGGAGGGTACGAGCAGTACTTC
J: TRBJ2-7
D: TRBD2
size: .
length: 15
V: TRBV15

CDR3: CASSTHGQGYEQYF
DNA: TGTGCCAGCAGCACCCACGGACAGGGTTACGAGCAGTACTTC
J: TRBJ2-7
D: TRBD1
size: .
length: 14
V: TRBV9

CDR3: CASSLGGGTDTQYF
DNA: TGTGCCAGCAGCTTGGGGGGGGGCACAGATACGCAGTATTTT
J: TRBJ2-3
D: TRBD2
size: .
length: 14
V: TRBV11-1

CDR3: CASSIGSPSSYEQYF
DNA: TGTGCCAGCAGTATCGGGTCCCCGAGCTCCTACGAGCAGTACTTC
J: TRBJ2-7
D: .
size: .
length: 15
V: TRBV27